This T cell receptor (beta chain) was identified during a study of a mutant IDH1 vaccine in newly diagnosed glioma (dated by TCRdb to the early 2020s). A note on the overall study: Patients received eight vaccinations in weeks 1, 3, 5, 7, 11, 15, 19 and 23, corresponding to visits V03 through V10. Vaccination began 4-6 weeks after radiotherapy alone, or alongside temozolomide cycles in the chemotherapy-containing groups. The roughly 30 treated patients were about 60% male and roughly 40% female, with a mean age of around 40 years. Prior to enrollment, standard therapy consisting of radiotherapy alone, temozolomide alone, or radiochemotherapy with temozolomide had been administered to patients, with the combination being received by most patients. Peripheral blood was drawn at six visits: V03 (baseline), V05, V07, V10, V12 and V13. Longitudinal TCRB deep sequencing was performed for roughly 27 treated patients wherever samples were available for exploratory analyses.

According to the germline V gene (reference sequence), CDR1 reads SGHNT and CDR2 reads YYREEE. V is clipped by 0 bases and J by 0 bases, and the sequence between their germline boundaries is 13 bases long. Including cysteine and phenylalanine, the CDR3 has 16 amino acids. Kept here is only the CDR3 DNA, which spans 48 bases and is read in frame from base 1. Here is what the overall study found, with its caveats: Availability determined which PBMC samples were chosen for TCRB deep sequencing. Pseudoprogression appeared unrelated to alterations in the top peripheral T cell clonotypes detected by TCRB sequencing. The authors stated that sample limitations prevented analyses of patient blood samples from being reproduced. Immune responses induced by the vaccine were seen in more than 85% of patients across multiple MHC alleles.

Library prep was done by the immunoSEQ multiplex PCR assay. Rearranged TCR beta chain sequences were amplified with the hsTCRB Kit following the manufacturer's protocol. Sequencing of TCRB libraries was carried out on an Illumina MiSeq. In the source study's methods: The kit vendor's proprietary platform handled demultiplexing, trimming and gene mapping. TCRdb limited this immuneACCESS table to in-frame rearrangements with V and J called. A share of clones is missing; checked studies link under half to unresolved V genes, and the rest is unexplained. The V and J calls and the clone size are those of that table, but D and trimming were determined from the DNA. The sample yields 25,000 to 30,000 clones; around 83% were counted once. The ten largest clones add up to about a sixth of the sample. This clone was detected only once. Its specific antigen is unknown. Base qualities are not recorded, but no much larger clone differs from it by a single base.

According to the study, the label for this sample's time point signals: week 23, last vaccination. Every vaccine dose consisted of 300 ug of a 20-mer mutant IDH1 peptide in Montanide, administered subcutaneously together with topical imiquimod. Donors had newly diagnosed WHO grade 3 or 4 IDH1-mutant astrocytomas with loss of nuclear ATRX. The samples were drawn from NOA16, a multicentre, single-arm, open-label phase I trial in Germany that tested a mutant IDH1 peptide vaccine in humans for the first time. Genomic DNA for TCRB sequencing was extracted from EDTA blood using the DNeasy Blood and Tissue Kit.

Recombination linked TRBV5-4 to TRBJ2-7, with the D segment identity uncertain. This receptor was taken from a woman in her twenties or thirties with glioma. Source: PBMCs, taken from a glioma patient whose treatment included an IDH1 peptide vaccine. The CDR3 sequence is CASSLGPGGSSYEQYF. The nucleotides read TGTGCCAGCAGCTTGGGACCGGGTGGAAGCTCCTACGAGCAGTACTTC.